This is a list of T cell receptor beta chains from one sample in a study of blood T cell repertoires in COVID-19. Repertoires were generated with immunoSEQ multiplex PCR, while TCRdb's copy carries only in-frame clones and drops some. The table shows 30,000 to 40,000 clones, with around 80% occurring only once. The sequencing sample was made of peripheral blood. These receptors all stem from an elderly man with active or convalescent COVID-19. Each CDR3 is given with its conserved first and last residue. A D gene is named only where the DNA matches it firmly. Clone size is not always given. Where it is, it says once, few, many or a class for expanded clones.

D gene: -; J gene: TRBJ2-5; V gene: TRBV30; clone size: -; CDR3 protein: CAWTPARFQETQYF; CDR3 DNA: TGTGCCTGGACTCCTGCCAGGTTTCAAGAGACCCAGTACTTC
D gene: -; J gene: TRBJ1-6; V gene: TRBV20-1; clone size: -; CDR3 protein: CSAAYNSPLHF; CDR3 DNA: TGCAGTGCAGCATATAATTCACCCCTCCACTTT
D gene: TRBD1; J gene: TRBJ2-3; V gene: TRBV29-1; clone size: -; CDR3 protein: CSGGQGGFTDTQYF; CDR3 DNA: TGCAGCGGCGGACAGGGCGGGTTCACAGATACGCAGTATTTT
D gene: TRBD2; J gene: TRBJ2-5; V gene: TRBV7-3; clone size: -; CDR3 protein: CASSSREGETQYF; CDR3 DNA: TGTGCCAGCAGCTCGCGGGAGGGGGAGACCCAGTACTTC
D gene: TRBD2; J gene: TRBJ2-5; V gene: TRBV5-4; clone size: -; CDR3 protein: CASSPWGGETQYF; CDR3 DNA: TGTGCCAGCAGTCCATGGGGGGGTGAGACCCAGTACTTC
D gene: -; J gene: TRBJ1-4; V gene: TRBV5-1; clone size: -; CDR3 protein: CASSSGWGSTNEKLFF; CDR3 DNA: TGCGCCAGCAGTTCGGGGTGGGGATCAACTAATGAAAAACTGTTTTTT
D gene: -; J gene: TRBJ1-2; V gene: TRBV27; clone size: -; CDR3 protein: CASSSLGGDNYGYTF; CDR3 DNA: TGTGCCAGCAGTTCCCTGGGGGGGGATAACTATGGCTACACCTTC
D gene: -; J gene: TRBJ2-1; V gene: TRBV11-2; clone size: -; CDR3 protein: CASSPRRDLFF; CDR3 DNA: TGTGCCAGCAGCCCAAGGAGGGATCTGTTCTTC
D gene: -; J gene: TRBJ1-1; V gene: TRBV7-9; clone size: -; CDR3 protein: CASSLRDTEAFF; CDR3 DNA: TGTGCCAGCAGCTTACGTGACACTGAAGCTTTCTTT
D gene: -; J gene: TRBJ1-5; V gene: TRBV6-6; clone size: once; CDR3 protein: CASSHLTGNGNQPQHF; CDR3 DNA: TGTGCCAGCAGCCACCTTACAGGGAATGGCAATCAGCCCCAGCATTTT
D gene: -; J gene: TRBJ2-1; V gene: TRBV7-9; clone size: -; CDR3 protein: CASSSSGRDEQFF; CDR3 DNA: TGTGCCAGCAGCTCCTCCGGGAGAGATGAGCAGTTCTTC
D gene: TRBD2; J gene: TRBJ2-7; V gene: TRBV20-1; clone size: -; CDR3 protein: CSASLLAGREQYF; CDR3 DNA: TGCAGTGCTAGTCTACTAGCGGGGAGGGAGCAGTACTTC
D gene: TRBD2; J gene: TRBJ2-1; V gene: TRBV5-4; clone size: -; CDR3 protein: CASSTLMTSGSYEQFF; CDR3 DNA: TGTGCCAGCAGCACACTTATGACTAGCGGGAGCTATGAGCAGTTCTTC
D gene: -; J gene: TRBJ1-2; V gene: TRBV19; clone size: -; CDR3 protein: CASSNGRDYGYTF; CDR3 DNA: TGTGCCAGTAGTAACGGGCGGGACTATGGCTACACCTTC
D gene: -; J gene: TRBJ2-1; V gene: TRBV18; clone size: once; CDR3 protein: CASSPPLAAGENNEQFF; CDR3 DNA: TGTGCCAGCTCACCACCCCTCGCGGCAGGGGAAAACAATGAGCAGTTCTTC
D gene: TRBD2; J gene: TRBJ2-3; V gene: TRBV19; clone size: -; CDR3 protein: CASSIRREVDTQYF; CDR3 DNA: TGTGCCAGTAGTATAAGGCGGGAGGTAGATACGCAGTATTTT
D gene: TRBD2; J gene: TRBJ2-7; V gene: TRBV7-8; clone size: few; CDR3 protein: CASSSTAISSGRGGYEQYF; CDR3 DNA: TGTGCCAGCAGCTCTACCGCAATCTCTAGCGGCCGCGGGGGCTACGAGCAGTACTTC
D gene: -; J gene: TRBJ1-1; V gene: TRBV29-1; clone size: few; CDR3 protein: CSVEERTEAFF; CDR3 DNA: TGCAGCGTTGAAGAGAGGACTGAAGCTTTCTTT
D gene: TRBD1; J gene: TRBJ1-5; V gene: TRBV29-1; clone size: -; CDR3 protein: CSVGDRGGGQPQHF; CDR3 DNA: TGCAGCGTCGGGGACAGGGGAGGAGGGCAGCCCCAGCATTTT
D gene: -; J gene: TRBJ1-6; V gene: TRBV6-6; clone size: -; CDR3 protein: CASSYSARGMGPLHF; CDR3 DNA: TGCGCCAGCAGTTATTCGGCGAGGGGGATGGGACCCCTCCACTTT
D gene: TRBD1; J gene: TRBJ2-6; V gene: TRBV9; clone size: once; CDR3 protein: CASSADRAYGANVLTF; CDR3 DNA: TGTGCCAGCAGCGCCGACAGGGCTTATGGGGCCAACGTCCTGACTTTC
D gene: TRBD1; J gene: TRBJ2-1; V gene: TRBV15; clone size: -; CDR3 protein: CATSRGGQGAYNEQFF; CDR3 DNA: TGTGCCACCAGCAGAGGGGGACAGGGAGCCTACAATGAGCAGTTCTTC
D gene: TRBD2; J gene: TRBJ2-3; V gene: TRBV27; clone size: -; CDR3 protein: CASRNGFLRGYTNTDTQYF; CDR3 DNA: TGTGCCAGCAGAAACGGCTTTTTGCGGGGGTATACGAACACAGATACGCAGTATTTT
D gene: -; J gene: TRBJ1-5; V gene: TRBV3-1/TRBV3-2; clone size: -; CDR3 protein: CASSQGSGVRAQHF; CDR3 DNA: TGTGCCAGCAGCCAAGGTTCAGGGGTTCGGGCCCAGCATTTT
D gene: TRBD1; J gene: TRBJ1-5; V gene: TRBV29-1; clone size: -; CDR3 protein: CSVEEGQSQPQHF; CDR3 DNA: TGCAGCGTTGAAGAGGGACAGAGTCAGCCCCAGCATTTT
D gene: -; J gene: TRBJ2-7; V gene: TRBV7-8; clone size: -; CDR3 protein: CASSLGVGSSYEQYF; CDR3 DNA: TGTGCCAGCAGCTTAGGGGTAGGGAGCTCCTACGAGCAGTACTTC
D gene: TRBD1; J gene: TRBJ1-5; V gene: TRBV7-6; clone size: -; CDR3 protein: CASSTHEPGQGYQPQHF; CDR3 DNA: TGTGCCAGCAGCACACACGAACCGGGACAGGGGTATCAGCCCCAGCATTTT
D gene: TRBD1; J gene: TRBJ1-4; V gene: TRBV25-1; clone size: few; CDR3 protein: CASSGTAVHEKLFF; CDR3 DNA: TGTGCCAGCAGCGGGACAGCTGTTCATGAAAAACTGTTTTTT
D gene: -; J gene: TRBJ1-1; V gene: TRBV5-5; clone size: -; CDR3 protein: CASSLGGRAAFF; CDR3 DNA: TGTGCCAGCAGCTTGGGGGGCAGGGCAGCTTTCTTT
D gene: -; J gene: TRBJ1-1; V gene: TRBV29-1; clone size: -; CDR3 protein: CSALRDNTEAFF; CDR3 DNA: TGCAGCGCCTTGCGGGACAACACTGAAGCTTTCTTT
D gene: TRBD1; J gene: TRBJ1-6; V gene: TRBV5-1; clone size: -; CDR3 protein: CASSLSTRQGNSPLHF; CDR3 DNA: TGCGCCAGCAGCTTGAGTACGCGACAGGGTAATTCACCCCTCCACTTT
D gene: -; J gene: TRBJ2-5; V gene: TRBV29-1; clone size: -; CDR3 protein: CSVSGLFGFKETQYF; CDR3 DNA: TGCAGCGTTAGCGGGTTATTTGGCTTTAAAGAGACCCAGTACTTC
D gene: -; J gene: TRBJ2-2; V gene: TRBV19; clone size: -; CDR3 protein: CASSITPGSNTGELFF; CDR3 DNA: TGTGCCAGTAGTATAACACCAGGTTCGAACACCGGGGAGCTGTTTTTT
D gene: -; J gene: TRBJ2-7; V gene: TRBV6-1; clone size: once; CDR3 protein: CASSEGRHYEQYF; CDR3 DNA: TGTGCCAGCAGTGAAGGCAGGCACTACGAGCAGTACTTC
D gene: TRBD1; J gene: TRBJ2-7; V gene: TRBV4-1; clone size: -; CDR3 protein: CASSQDPGQGYEQYF; CDR3 DNA: TGCGCCAGCAGCCAAGATCCGGGACAGGGCTACGAGCAGTACTTC
D gene: -; J gene: TRBJ1-5; V gene: TRBV19; clone size: -; CDR3 protein: CASNRVFGGNQPQHF; CDR3 DNA: TGTGCCAGTAACAGGGTGTTCGGGGGCAATCAGCCCCAGCATTTT
D gene: -; J gene: TRBJ1-2; V gene: TRBV2; clone size: -; CDR3 protein: CALQTTPSGGYTF; CDR3 DNA: TGTGCCTTACAAACCACGCCCTCCGGGGGCTACACCTTC
D gene: TRBD1; J gene: TRBJ1-2; V gene: TRBV3-1/TRBV3-2; clone size: -; CDR3 protein: CASRMGTGVKLGGYTF; CDR3 DNA: TGTGCCAGCAGAATGGGAACAGGGGTGAAATTGGGTGGCTACACCTTC
D gene: -; J gene: TRBJ1-1; V gene: TRBV11-3; clone size: many; CDR3 protein: CASSLGGNTEAFF; CDR3 DNA: TGTGCCAGCAGCTTAGGCGGGAACACTGAAGCTTTCTTT
D gene: TRBD1; J gene: TRBJ1-1; V gene: TRBV10-3; clone size: -; CDR3 protein: CAASPGGTGTEAFF; CDR3 DNA: TGTGCCGCCAGTCCAGGGGGCACAGGCACTGAAGCTTTCTTT
D gene: TRBD2; J gene: TRBJ2-2; V gene: TRBV7-2; clone size: -; CDR3 protein: CASSTGTSGIRDTGELFF; CDR3 DNA: TGTGCCAGCAGCACCGGGACTAGCGGGATAAGGGACACCGGGGAGCTGTTTTTT
D gene: TRBD2; J gene: TRBJ2-1; V gene: TRBV7-2; clone size: -; CDR3 protein: CASSLDGSSGRGEQFF; CDR3 DNA: TGTGCCAGCAGCTTAGATGGGTCTAGCGGGAGGGGTGAGCAGTTCTTC
D gene: TRBD2; J gene: TRBJ2-7; V gene: TRBV10-1; clone size: -; CDR3 protein: CASSGGTYEQYF; CDR3 DNA: TGCGCCAGTAGCGGGGGGACCTACGAGCAGTACTTC
D gene: -; J gene: TRBJ2-3; V gene: TRBV14; clone size: -; CDR3 protein: CASSDGVTDTQYF; CDR3 DNA: TGTGCCAGCAGCGACGGGGTTACAGATACGCAGTATTTT
D gene: -; J gene: TRBJ2-1; V gene: TRBV28; clone size: -; CDR3 protein: CASSLWGVNEQFF; CDR3 DNA: TGTGCCAGCAGTCTTTGGGGGGTAAATGAGCAGTTCTTC
D gene: TRBD1; J gene: TRBJ2-2; V gene: TRBV5-1; clone size: -; CDR3 protein: CASKGQGNTGELFF; CDR3 DNA: TGCGCCAGCAAGGGACAGGGGAACACCGGGGAGCTGTTTTTT
D gene: -; J gene: TRBJ2-1; V gene: TRBV9; clone size: -; CDR3 protein: CASSQYNEQFF; CDR3 DNA: TGTGCCAGTTCACAGTACAATGAGCAGTTCTTC
D gene: -; J gene: TRBJ2-1; V gene: TRBV7-8; clone size: -; CDR3 protein: CASSLGRDFLKGEQFF; CDR3 DNA: TGTGCCAGCAGCTTGGGCCGGGACTTCCTCAAGGGCGAGCAGTTCTTC
D gene: TRBD1; J gene: TRBJ2-7; V gene: TRBV28; clone size: -; CDR3 protein: CASSRGQEIYEQYF; CDR3 DNA: TGTGCCAGCAGTAGGGGACAGGAGATCTACGAGCAGTACTTC
D gene: -; J gene: TRBJ2-3; V gene: TRBV12-3/TRBV12-4; clone size: -; CDR3 protein: CASSFSGDTQYF; CDR3 DNA: TGTGCCAGCAGTTTTTCAGGAGATACGCAGTATTTT
D gene: -; J gene: TRBJ1-4; V gene: TRBV7-9; clone size: -; CDR3 protein: CASSPSGTINEKLFF; CDR3 DNA: TGTGCCAGCAGCCCGTCCGGGACAATTAATGAAAAACTGTTTTTT
D gene: -; J gene: TRBJ1-2; V gene: TRBV7-8; clone size: -; CDR3 protein: CASSLGQSYGYTF; CDR3 DNA: TGTGCCAGCAGCTTAGGACAAAGCTATGGCTACACCTTC
D gene: TRBD2; J gene: TRBJ2-7; V gene: TRBV6-5; clone size: few; CDR3 protein: CASGTRPYEQYF; CDR3 DNA: TGTGCCAGCGGGACTAGACCCTACGAGCAGTACTTC
D gene: TRBD1; J gene: TRBJ1-3; V gene: TRBV6-5; clone size: -; CDR3 protein: CASSRDRVSGNTIYF; CDR3 DNA: TGTGCCAGCAGCCGCGACAGGGTCTCTGGAAACACCATATATTTT